This T cell receptor beta chain originates from a study of OX40 agonist ivuxolimab in advanced cancers. This clone was counted between two and nine times. What it binds is not known. TCRdb's table, derived via immunoSEQ multiplex PCR, lists solely in-frame clones and lacks some. The sample includes about 15,000 clones, approximately 80% of them seen just once. The study, taken as a whole, reports: Within 6 weeks, CD4+ and CD8+ blood T cells expanded clonally at 0.1 to 3.0 mg/kg.

Germline CDR1 reads SGHRS; CDR2 reads YFSETQ. This CDR3 is built from 18 residues. V lost 4 bases and J lost 1; bases outside the gene matches: 15. This TCR came from an adult with an advanced solid tumor such as melanoma, head and neck, liver or kidney cancer. The gene calls are TRBV5-1 and TRBJ1-1; 8 nucleotides agree with TRBD1. Sequenced material: CD4+ or CD8+ T cells sorted from blood, taken in a trial of the OX40 agonist ivuxolimab. The CDR3, as DNA: TGCGCCAGCAGCCCTTACTCGTGGGACGGGACAGGGAACACTGAAGCTTTCTTT. Translated: CASSPYSWDGTGNTEAFF.